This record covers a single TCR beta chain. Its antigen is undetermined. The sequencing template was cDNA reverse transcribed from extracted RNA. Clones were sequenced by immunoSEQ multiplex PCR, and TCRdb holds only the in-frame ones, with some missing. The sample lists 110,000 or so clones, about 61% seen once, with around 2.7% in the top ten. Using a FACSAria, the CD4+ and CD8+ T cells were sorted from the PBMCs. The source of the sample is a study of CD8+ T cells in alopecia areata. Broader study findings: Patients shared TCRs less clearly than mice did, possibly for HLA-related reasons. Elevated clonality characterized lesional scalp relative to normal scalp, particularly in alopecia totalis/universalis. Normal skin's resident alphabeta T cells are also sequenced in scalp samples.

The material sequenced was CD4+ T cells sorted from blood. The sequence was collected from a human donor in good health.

The CDR3, as DNA: TGTGCCAGCAGCGCGGCGGGGGTGCAAGAGACCCAGTACTTC. Protein product: CASSAAGVQETQYF. The V and J genes are TRBV9 and TRBJ2-5; 7 nucleotides line up with TRBD2. Germline-derived CDR1 and CDR2 are SGDLS and YYNGEE. The V and J ends lost 3 bases and 2 bases, in that order; junction bases with no gene match: 4. This CDR3 spans 14 amino acids.